This T cell receptor beta chain was sequenced in a study of blood T cell repertoires in COVID-19. Here immunoSEQ multiplex PCR was the method, and the copy in TCRdb shows in-frame clones only, minus some. The table has about 330,000 clones, roughly 89% seen once. The CDR3 runs to 16 residues. Germline loops: CDR1 LGHNA, CDR2 YSLEER. V was clipped by 1 base and J by 4 bases; unmatched bases: 5. V gene TRBV4-3 combines with J gene TRBJ1-2; 11 positions match TRBD1. The sequencing sample was made of peripheral blood. The origin of this receptor is a man between 25 and 39 years old with COVID-19, enrolled during active disease. The CDR3 region is CASSQVTGTGGYGYTF. The CDR3 DNA is TGCGCCAGCAGCCAAGTGACGGGGACAGGGGGCTATGGCTACACCTTC.